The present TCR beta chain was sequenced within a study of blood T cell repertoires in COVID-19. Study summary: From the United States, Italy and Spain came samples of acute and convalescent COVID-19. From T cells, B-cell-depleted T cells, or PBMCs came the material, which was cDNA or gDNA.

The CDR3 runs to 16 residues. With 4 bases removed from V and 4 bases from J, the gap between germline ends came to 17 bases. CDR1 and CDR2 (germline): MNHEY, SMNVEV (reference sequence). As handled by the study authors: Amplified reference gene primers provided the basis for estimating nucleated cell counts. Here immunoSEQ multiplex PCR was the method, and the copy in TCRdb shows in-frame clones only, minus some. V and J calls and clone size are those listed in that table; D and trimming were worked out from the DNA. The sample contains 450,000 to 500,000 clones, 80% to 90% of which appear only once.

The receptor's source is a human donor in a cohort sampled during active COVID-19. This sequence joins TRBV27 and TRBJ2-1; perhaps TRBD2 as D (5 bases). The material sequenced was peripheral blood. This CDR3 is CASSSLGRLGYNEQFF. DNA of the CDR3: TGTGCCAGCAGTTCCCTGGGGAGACTGGGATACAATGAGCAGTTCTTC.